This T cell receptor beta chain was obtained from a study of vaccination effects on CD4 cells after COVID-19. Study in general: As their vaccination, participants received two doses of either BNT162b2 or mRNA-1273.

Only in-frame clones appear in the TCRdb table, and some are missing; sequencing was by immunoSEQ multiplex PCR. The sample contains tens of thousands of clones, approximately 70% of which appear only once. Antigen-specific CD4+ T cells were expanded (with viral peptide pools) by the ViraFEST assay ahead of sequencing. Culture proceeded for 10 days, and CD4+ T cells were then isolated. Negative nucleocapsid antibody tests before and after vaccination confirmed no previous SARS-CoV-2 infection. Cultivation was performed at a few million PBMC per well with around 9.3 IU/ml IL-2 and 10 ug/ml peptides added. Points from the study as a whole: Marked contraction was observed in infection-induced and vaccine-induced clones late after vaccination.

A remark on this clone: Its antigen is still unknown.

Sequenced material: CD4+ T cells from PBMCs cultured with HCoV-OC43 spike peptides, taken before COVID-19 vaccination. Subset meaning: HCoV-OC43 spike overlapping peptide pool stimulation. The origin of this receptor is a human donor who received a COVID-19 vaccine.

CDR3 DNA sequence: TGTGCCAGCAGCTTAGATTCTTGGGGGTTTGCAGATACGCAGTATTTT. This codes for CASSLDSWGFADTQYF. J is TRBJ2-3 and V is TRBV7-2; D may correspond to TRBD1 or TRBD2 (5 bases each). With 1 base removed from V and 4 bases from J, the gap between germline ends came to 15 bases. Germline CDR1 reads SGHTA; CDR2 reads FQGNSA. This CDR3 region has 16 residues.